Included here is one T cell receptor (beta chain) sequence, with context. The source of the sample is a study of blood T cell repertoires in COVID-19. Study as a whole: The samples span acute and convalescent COVID-19 from the United States, Italy and Spain. In each case, the material was cDNA or gDNA derived from T cells, B-cell-depleted T cells, or PBMCs.

With 10 bases clipped from V and 2 bases from J, the junction kept 6 bases outside the gene matches. Per germline, CDR1 LNHNV and CDR2 YYDKDF (reference sequence). CDR3 size: 14 residues. Per the original methods: Reference gene primer amplification gave estimated nucleated cell counts. Clones were sequenced by immunoSEQ multiplex PCR, and TCRdb holds only the in-frame ones, with some missing. V, J and clone size are those of that table, while D and trimming were read from the DNA. This table has about 180,000 clones, approximately 85% appearing once. The chain joins TRBV15 to TRBJ2-2; 8 bases fit TRBD1. Material for sequencing was peripheral blood. The clonotype comes from a human donor with active or convalescent COVID-19. The donor label of this sample is uncertain. CDR3 coding DNA: TGTGCCATACGACAGGGGACTAACACCGGGGAGCTGTTTTTT. This gives the protein CAIRQGTNTGELFF.